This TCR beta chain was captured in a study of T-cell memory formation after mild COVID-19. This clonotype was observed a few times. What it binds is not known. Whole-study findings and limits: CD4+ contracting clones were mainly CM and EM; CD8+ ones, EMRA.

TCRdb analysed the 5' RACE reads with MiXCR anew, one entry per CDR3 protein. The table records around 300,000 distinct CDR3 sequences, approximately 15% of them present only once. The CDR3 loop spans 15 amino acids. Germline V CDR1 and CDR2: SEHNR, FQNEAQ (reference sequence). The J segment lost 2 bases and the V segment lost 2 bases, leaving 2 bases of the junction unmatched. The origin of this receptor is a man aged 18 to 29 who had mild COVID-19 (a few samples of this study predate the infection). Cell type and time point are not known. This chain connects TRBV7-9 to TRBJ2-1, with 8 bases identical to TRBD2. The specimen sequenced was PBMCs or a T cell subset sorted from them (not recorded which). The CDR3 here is CASSLLAGTYNEQFF. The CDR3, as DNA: TGTGCCAGCAGCTTACTAGCGGGCACCTACAATGAGCAGTTCTTC.